Presented here are 27 T cell receptor beta chains from one specimen sequenced in a study of cytomegalovirus exposure and HLA in healthy donors. TCRdb's copy holds only in-frame clones and misses some; the assay was immunoSEQ multiplex PCR. The sample includes 100,000 to 150,000 clones, 94% of them seen just once. The material sequenced was PBMCs. These receptors were collected from a woman younger than 30 in good health and CMV-seronegative.

This chain links TRBV10-1 with TRBJ1-6; D unresolved. V lost 1 base and J 7 bases, leaving 5 bases between the germline ends. The CDR3 is made up of 13 amino acids. In germline, CDR1 is WNHNN, CDR2 SYGVQD (reference sequence). The CDR3 coding sequence is TGCGCCAGCAGTGAGTTAGCGAATTCACCCCTCCACTTT. This translates into CASSELANSPLHF.

The V gene is TRBV28, the J gene TRBJ1-4; D may be TRBD1 (6 bases). There are 17 residues in the CDR3. The V gene lost 3 bases and the J gene lost 3 bases, with 17 bases spanning the gap. Germline-derived CDR1 and CDR2 are MDHEN and SYDVKM. The CDR3 sequence: CASSFLAGGPANEKLFF. The CDR3, as DNA: TGTGCCAGCAGTTTTCTAGCGGGGGGGCCCGCTAATGAAAAACTGTTTTTT.

The chain carries TRBV19 and TRBJ1-1, with D maybe TRBD1 (5 bases). Germline CDR1 is LNHDA and CDR2 is SQIVND (reference sequence). The V and J ends lost 1 base and 1 base respectively, with 7 bases between them. There are 14 residues in the CDR3. In nucleotides, the CDR3 is TGTGCCAGTAGTATAGGCCAGGGGAACACTGAAGCTTTCTTT. This codes for CASSIGQGNTEAFF.

This chain joins TRBV28 and TRBJ2-1; TRBD2 aligns across 15 bases. Germline V gene lookup returns CDR1 MDHEN and CDR2 SYDVKM. The CDR3 is 21 amino acids. Trimming removed 5 bases from V and 0 bases from J; junction bases left unmatched: 14. In DNA form, the CDR3 reads TGTGCCAGCAGTGACCCTACCTTAGGACTAGCGGGAGGGATCTCCTACAATGAGCAGTTCTTC. Translated, it gives CASSDPTLGLAGGISYNEQFF. Using reference TRBV28 and TRBJ2-1 for the parts outside the CDR3, the full variable domain is DVKVTQSSRYLVKRTGEKVFLECVQDMDHENMFWYRQDPGLGLRLIYFSYDVKMKEKGDIPEGYSVSREKKERFSLILESASTNQTSMYLCASSDPTLGLAGGISYNEQFFGPGTRLTVL.

J is TRBJ1-1 and V is TRBV5-1; no reliable D call. CDR1 and CDR2 (germline): SGHRS, YFSETQ. V was pared by 0 bases and J by 6 bases, with 9 bases between. The CDR3 contains 13 residues. This CDR3 is CASSLEGGPEAFF. Written as DNA, the CDR3 is TGCGCCAGCAGCTTGGAGGGAGGCCCTGAAGCTTTCTTT.

The V gene is TRBV13, the J gene TRBJ2-5; 9 bases align to TRBD1. Losses at the gene ends were 5 bases for V and 4 bases for J; bases not matched to a gene: 5. CDR3 size: 14 residues. From germline, CDR1 is PRHDT and CDR2 FYEKMQ (reference sequence). In DNA, the CDR3 is TGTGCCAGCAGCAACCGGGACAGGGCAGAGACCCAGTACTTC. Translating it yields CASSNRDRAETQYF.

The J gene is TRBJ2-7, the V gene TRBV7-9, with TRBD2 identical over 11 bases. The length of the CDR3 is 16 residues. V lost 1 base and J lost 3; bases outside the gene matches: 5. Germline V gene sequence: CDR1 SEHNR, CDR2 FQNEAQ (reference sequence). As DNA, the CDR3 is TGTGCCAGCAGCTTAGGACTAGCGGGGCCGATCTACGAGCAGTACTTC. Protein product: CASSLGLAGPIYEQYF.

The chain links TRBV7-9 to TRBJ2-6; D is unclear. The V end lost 7 bases, the J end lost 2 bases, and 15 bases lay between the germline ends. This CDR3 contains 16 residues. From germline, CDR1 is SEHNR and CDR2 FQNEAQ (reference sequence). CDR3 nucleotide sequence: TGTGCCAGCATAGTCGGAAGAGGCGCTGGGGCCAACGTCCTGACTTTC. Its translation is CASIVGRGAGANVLTF. Variable domain in full (rest from reference TRBV7-9 and TRBJ2-6): DTGVSQNPRHKITKRGQNVTFRCDPISEHNRLYWYRQTLGQGPEFLTYFQNEAQLEKSRLLSDRFSAERPKGSFSTLEIQRTEQGDSAMYLCASIVGRGAGANVLTFGAGSRLTVL.

The CDR3 DNA reads TGTGCCTGGAGTACCTCAGGGTACTATGGCTACACCTTC. Residues: CAWSTSGYYGYTF. This chain links TRBV30 with TRBJ1-2, with a tentative D call TRBD1 (5 bases). V lost 2 bases and J lost 3, with 10 bases in between. CDR1 GTSNPN and CDR2 SVGIG come from the germline V gene (reference sequence). The CDR3 is 13 amino acids.

CDR3 nucleotides: TGTGCCAGCAGAGAGGGGGCTGCGGGGTCAGATACGCAGTATTTT. Protein: CASREGAAGSDTQYF. The chain couples TRBV28 to TRBJ2-3; D perhaps matches TRBD1 (7 bases). This CDR3 has 15 amino acids. Trimming stripped 6 bases from V and 4 bases from J, with 17 bases between. CDR1 is MDHEN and CDR2 is SYDVKM in the germline V gene.

This chain uses TRBV5-1 with TRBJ1-5; D is undetermined. Trimming shortened V by 4 bases and J by 0 bases, and 5 bases separated the two germline ends. This CDR3 has 13 residues. Germline V lookup: CDR1 SGHRS, CDR2 YFSETQ. Here the CDR3 DNA reads TGCGCCAGCAGCATTAATAGCAATCAGCCCCAGCATTTT. It yields the protein CASSINSNQPQHF.

The rearrangement links TRBV5-1 to TRBJ2-5; TRBD2 matches 7 bases. J gave up 4 bases and V 0 bases, and 12 bases lay outside the gene matches. The CDR3 has 17 amino acids. CDR1 is SGHRS, CDR2 YFSETQ, per germline. The CDR3 nucleotides are TGCGCCAGCAGCTTGGGGCGGGGGACCTCGGGAGGAGAGACCCAGTACTTC. Protein: CASSLGRGTSGGETQYF.

The CDR3 DNA follows: TGTGCCAGCAGCCTCGGGACAGAGGTCTATAATTCACCCCTCCACTTT. This codes for CASSLGTEVYNSPLHF. This chain links TRBV28 with TRBJ1-6; 7 nucleotides line up with TRBD1. The V gene end was trimmed by 6 bases and the J gene end by 3 bases; junction bases not matched to a gene: 8. Germline V gene lookup returns CDR1 MDHEN and CDR2 SYDVKM. The length of the CDR3 is 16 residues.

The rearrangement uses TRBV11-2 and TRBJ2-7; TRBD1 aligns across 10 bases. With V trimmed by 8 bases and J by 3 bases, 4 bases remained unmatched. The CDR3 runs 13 residues. Per germline, CDR1 SGHAT and CDR2 FQNNGV. The CDR3 here is CASRGTGVYEQYF. The DNA for the CDR3 is TGTGCCAGCCGCGGGACAGGGGTCTACGAGCAGTACTTC.

The genes are TRBV6-1 and TRBJ1-1; D is ambiguous. V was trimmed by 1 base and J by 1 base, leaving 4 bases between them. The germline V gene has CDR1 MNHNS and CDR2 SASEGT. The CDR3 totals 13 residues. In DNA form, the CDR3 reads TGTGCCAGCAGTGAAGTCAGGAACACTGAAGCTTTCTTT. Translation gives CASSEVRNTEAFF.

The chain has TRBV2 and TRBJ2-5, with D possibly TRBD1 on 5 matching bases. The ends were cut back, 4 bases at V and 0 bases at J, with 12 bases in the middle. CDR1 is SNHLY and CDR2 is FYNNEI in the germline V gene. This CDR3 has 15 residues. This CDR3 is CASSGSGYHQETQYF. CDR3 in DNA: TGTGCCAGCAGTGGTTCAGGGTATCACCAAGAGACCCAGTACTTC. Complete variable domain (other parts from reference TRBV2 and TRBJ2-5): EPEVTQTPSHQVTQMGQEVILRCVPISNHLYFYWYRQILGQKVEFLVSFYNNEISEKSEIFDDQFSVERPDGSNFTLKIRSTKLEDSAMYFCASSGSGYHQETQYFGPGTRLLVL.

V usage is TRBV5-6 and J usage is TRBJ1-2; a weak D match, TRBD1 (5 bases). Trimming took 4 bases from V and 4 from J, leaving 11 bases between them. The CDR3 loop spans 13 amino acids. The germline gives CDR1 SGHDT, CDR2 YYEEEE. The CDR3 reads CASSPGGTYGYTF. Written as DNA, the CDR3 is TGTGCCAGCAGCCCCGGGGGGACCTATGGCTACACCTTC. Filled out from reference TRBV5-6 and TRBJ1-2, the complete variable domain reads DAGVTQSPTHLIKTRGQQVTLRCSPKSGHDTVSWYQQALGQGPQFIFQYYEEEERQRGNFPDRFSGHQFPNYSSELNVNALLLGDSALYLCASSPGGTYGYTFGSGTRLTVV.

The chain combines TRBV28 with TRBJ1-4; D might be TRBD1 (6 bases). The CDR3 has 13 amino acids. The germline V and J ends were trimmed by 6 bases and 4 bases, with 9 bases remaining between them. Germline lookup yields CDR1 MDHEN and CDR2 SYDVKM. The DNA of the CDR3 is TGTGCCAGCAGGGACAGCCGTAATGAAAAACTGTTTTTT. It yields the protein CASRDSRNEKLFF.

This sequence joins TRBV30 and TRBJ1-4; 7 bases agree with TRBD1. The CDR3 extends over 14 amino acids. Germline CDR1 GTSNPN, CDR2 SVGIG (reference sequence). With 2 bases clipped from V and 8 bases from J, the junction kept 8 bases outside the gene matches. This CDR3 reads CAWSSQGGLEKLFF. The CDR3 DNA sequence: TGTGCCTGGAGTAGCCAGGGGGGACTCGAAAAACTGTTTTTT.

The chain joins TRBV28 to TRBJ1-2; 10 nucleotides align to TRBD1. This CDR3 is 16 amino acids long. Germline V lookup: CDR1 MDHEN, CDR2 SYDVKM. The junction had 11 bases not matched to a gene; V was cut back by 3 bases and J by 7 bases. CDR3 coding DNA: TGTGCCAGCAGTTTCGGGACAGGGGCCCTTTTGATTGGCTACACCTTC. Protein sequence: CASSFGTGALLIGYTF.

The chain links TRBV5-4 to TRBJ2-2, with 10 bases matching TRBD1. The CDR3 runs to 15 residues. From germline, CDR1 is SGHNT and CDR2 YYREEE (reference sequence). V was clipped by 10 bases and J by 4 bases; unmatched bases: 10. The CDR3 DNA reads TGTGCCGGTATGACAGGGGGCTGGTCCACCGGGGAGCTGTTTTTT. Translated: CAGMTGGWSTGELFF.

Turning to this clone: The junction departs from the called germline gene at one end, perhaps through a read error. The chain is built from TRBV5-5 and TRBJ1-1; no clear D. CDR1 and CDR2 from the germline V gene are SGHKS and YYEKEE (reference sequence). This CDR3 has 15 residues. CDR3 region: CASSTWTGLNPEAFF. The CDR3 region has the DNA TGTGCCAGCAGCACCTGGACGGGATTGAACCCTGAAGCTTTCTTT.

The gene calls are TRBV6-5 and TRBJ1-1; D is ambiguous. The CDR3 is 15 residues long. Trimming took off 5 bases at V and 0 bases at J, with 13 bases between the two ends. CDR1 MNHEY and CDR2 SVGAGI come from the germline V gene. This CDR3 is CASSRDGNMNTEAFF. The CDR3 DNA is TGTGCCAGCAGTCGGGATGGGAATATGAACACTGAAGCTTTCTTT.

The CDR3 is CASSEAAFSYNEQFF. Here the CDR3 DNA reads TGTGCCAGCAGTGAAGCGGCTTTCTCCTACAATGAGCAGTTCTTC. The chain combines TRBV2 with TRBJ2-1; no definite D call. This CDR3 spans 15 amino acids. The V gene lost 0 bases and the J gene lost 0 bases, with 6 bases spanning the gap. Germline CDR1 SNHLY, CDR2 FYNNEI.

There are a few counts of this clone. J is TRBJ1-2 and V is TRBV19; 9 positions match TRBD1. The V segment lost 5 bases and the J segment 6 bases; nucleotides outside the gene matches: 13. Germline V lookup: CDR1 LNHDA, CDR2 SQIVND (reference sequence). This CDR3 comprises 16 residues. The CDR3 spells CASSLLDRGFGNGYTF. In nucleotides, the CDR3 is TGTGCCAGTAGTCTCCTCGACAGGGGGTTTGGGAATGGCTACACCTTC.

V is TRBV5-1 and J is TRBJ1-2; 8 nucleotides match TRBD1. Germline loops: CDR1 SGHRS, CDR2 YFSETQ. V shed 2 bases and J 6 bases; nucleotides not matched to a gene: 9. There are 15 residues in the CDR3. CDR3 region: CASSLSPGQENGYTF. The DNA of the CDR3 is TGCGCCAGCAGCTTATCCCCGGGACAGGAAAATGGCTACACCTTC.

The V and J genes are TRBV29-1 and TRBJ1-2; 10 positions match TRBD1. V lost 0 bases, J lost 8 bases, and 6 bases stayed unmatched. CDR1 and CDR2 (germline): SQVTM, ANQGSEA. The CDR3 contains 14 residues. CDR3 residues: CSVEDRQGAGGYTF. In DNA form, the CDR3 reads TGCAGCGTTGAAGATCGACAGGGGGCAGGGGGCTACACCTTC. The complete variable domain, with remaining parts taken from reference TRBV29-1 and TRBJ1-2, reads SAVISQKPSRDICQRGTSLTIQCQVDSQVTMMFWYRQQPGQSLTLIATANQGSEATYESGFVIDKFPISRPNLTFSTLTVSNMSPEDSSIYLCSVEDRQGAGGYTFGSGTRLTVV.